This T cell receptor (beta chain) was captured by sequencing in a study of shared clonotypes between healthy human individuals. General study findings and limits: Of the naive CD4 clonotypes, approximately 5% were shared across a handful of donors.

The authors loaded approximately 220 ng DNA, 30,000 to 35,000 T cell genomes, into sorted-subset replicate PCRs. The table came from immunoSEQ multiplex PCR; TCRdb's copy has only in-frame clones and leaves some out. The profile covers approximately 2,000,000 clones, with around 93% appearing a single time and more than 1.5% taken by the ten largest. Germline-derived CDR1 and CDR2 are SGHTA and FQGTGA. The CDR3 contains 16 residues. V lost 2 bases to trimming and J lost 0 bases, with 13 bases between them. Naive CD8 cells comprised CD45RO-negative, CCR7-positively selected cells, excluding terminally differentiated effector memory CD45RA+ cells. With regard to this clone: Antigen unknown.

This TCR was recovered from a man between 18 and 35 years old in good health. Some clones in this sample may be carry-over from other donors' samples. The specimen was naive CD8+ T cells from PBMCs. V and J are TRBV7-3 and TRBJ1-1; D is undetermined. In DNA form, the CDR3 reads TGTGCCAGCAGCTTAGTTAGACGGCGAATGAACACTGAAGCTTTCTTT. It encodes CASSLVRRRMNTEAFF.